The 5 T cell receptor beta chains listed next were all sequenced from one sample in a study of blood T cell repertoires in COVID-19. TCRdb's copy holds only in-frame clones and misses some; the assay was immunoSEQ multiplex PCR. The table has a few hundred thousand clones, about nine tenths seen once. Sequences were obtained from peripheral blood. The receptor set was obtained from a young woman with COVID-19, enrolled during active disease.

The chain uses TRBV16 and TRBJ2-2, with D hard to call. The CDR3 runs 14 residues. Trimming took 5 bases from V and 5 from J, leaving 12 bases between them. Germline lookup yields CDR1 KGHSY and CDR2 FQNENV. The DNA of the CDR3 is TGTGCCAGCAGCATTACCCAGCGAACCGGGGAGCTGTTTTTT. It codes for CASSITQRTGELFF.

The gene calls are TRBV3-1 (or the pseudogene TRBV3-2) and TRBJ1-3; no clear D. The germline V gene encodes CDR1 LGHDT and CDR2 YNNKEL (reference sequence). V was pared by 4 bases and J by 3 bases, with 19 bases between. CDR3 length: 17 residues. The CDR3: CASSPTTGALSGNTIYF. CDR3 DNA: TGTGCCAGCAGCCCGACTACCGGAGCCCTGAGTGGAAACACCATATATTTT.

J is TRBJ1-2 and V is TRBV2, with D uncertain. CDR3 length: 13 amino acids. From germline, CDR1 is SNHLY and CDR2 FYNNEI. Trimming took 6 bases from V and 8 from J, leaving 16 bases between them. CDR3 coding DNA: TGTGCCAGCAGCCTGGAGGGCCAAGGAGGCTACACCTTC. Translated, it gives CASSLEGQGGYTF.

The chain carries TRBV6-5 and TRBJ1-3; maybe TRBD1 (5 bases). Germline V gene sequence: CDR1 MNHEY, CDR2 SVGAGI. V lost 10 bases and J lost 0, with 10 bases in between. This CDR3 has 13 amino acids. CDR3 loop: CAIRQHSGNTIYF. Written as DNA, the CDR3 is TGTGCCATCAGACAGCACTCTGGAAACACCATATATTTT.

The chain employs TRBV18 and TRBJ2-5; D uncertain. Between the trimmed V and J ends, which lost 2 bases and 7 bases, there was a span of 8 bases. This CDR3 comprises 12 residues. Germline CDR1 is KGHSH and CDR2 is LQKENI. The CDR3 sequence: CASSPNALTQYF. CDR3 DNA: TGTGCCAGCTCACCAAATGCGTTGACCCAGTACTTC.